This is a list of T cell receptor beta chains from one sample in a study of CD8 T cells in ankylosing spondylitis. TCRdb fed the 5' RACE reads into MiXCR, producing one record per CDR3 protein. The sample holds approximately 45,000 distinct CDR3 sequences; around 10% are singletons and the top ten take over 1.1%. The sequenced material came from blood, either unsorted or a sorted T cell fraction (not recorded which). The source of these receptors is a male donor with ankylosing spondylitis or in good health (not recorded which). Both conserved end residues are part of each CDR3. A D gene is named only where the DNA matches it firmly. The size field is filled for only some rows; it gives once, few, many or a size class.

size	D	V	J	CDR3	DNA
many	TRBD2	TRBV28	TRBJ2-7	CASSTTSGSYEQYF	TGTGCCAGCAGCACGACTAGCGGCTCCTACGAGCAGTACTTC
few	-	TRBV7-2	TRBJ1-1	CASSIREGGTEAFF	TGTGCCAGCAGCATCAGGGAGGGAGGCACTGAAGCTTTCTTT
many	-	TRBV6-1	TRBJ2-3	CASRGGGSNFITDTQYF	TGTGCCAGCCGAGGAGGAGGTTCCAATTTCATCACAGATACGCAGTATTTT
few	-	TRBV9	TRBJ2-5	CASSVGGLPETQYF	TGTGCCAGCAGCGTAGGAGGTTTGCCAGAGACCCAGTACTTC
-	-	TRBV18	TRBJ1-2	CASSPPIQPNGYTF	TGTGCCAGCTCACCACCAATCCAGCCCAATGGCTACACCTTC
many	-	TRBV29-1	TRBJ2-3	CSVPGGWAGTTDTQYF	TGCAGCGTGCCCGGAGGGTGGGCAGGGACTACAGATACGCAGTATTTT
many	TRBD1	TRBV5-4	TRBJ1-6	CASSLGSGTGGKRHF	TGTGCCAGCAGCTTGGGGTCCGGGACAGGGGGCAAGAGGCACTTT
-	TRBD1	TRBV29-1	TRBJ2-2	CSADGTGSGELFF	TGCAGCGCTGACGGGACAGGGTCCGGGGAGCTGTTTTTT
-	-	TRBV7-2	TRBJ2-1	CAGSPRGGDSGYNEQFF	TGTGCCGGCAGCCCCCGTGGGGGAGATAGCGGCTACAATGAGCAGTTCTTC
few	TRBD1	TRBV11-1	TRBJ2-3	CASRDRGSTDTQYF	TGTGCCAGCAGGGACAGGGGGAGCACAGATACGCAGTATTTT
many	TRBD1	TRBV20-1	TRBJ2-3	CSAQDRASDTQYF	TGCAGTGCTCAGGACAGGGCTTCCGATACGCAGTATTTT
-	-	TRBV3-1	TRBJ2-3	CASSQDRGDTQYF	TGTGCCAGCAGCCAAGATAGGGGTGATACGCAGTATTTT
many	-	TRBV24-1	TRBJ2-3	CATSHSAADTQYF	TGTGCCACCAGTCACAGTGCCGCAGATACGCAGTATTTT
-	-	TRBV2	TRBJ1-6	CASSESATYNSPLHF	TGTGCCAGCAGTGAGTCTGCGACCTATAATTCACCCCTCCACTTT
few	-	TRBV19	TRBJ2-4	CASSIGQNYIQYF	TGTGCCAGTAGTATAGGACAGAACTACATTCAGTACTTC
many	-	TRBV12-3/TRBV12-4	TRBJ2-7	CASRRGALVYEQYF	TGTGCCAGCAGACGAGGTGCCCTCGTCTACGAGCAGTACTTC
few	TRBD1	TRBV29-1	TRBJ2-7	CSASTGGSYEQYF	TGCAGCGCCTCGACAGGGGGATCGTACGAGCAGTACTTC
few	-	TRBV2	TRBJ2-7	CASSGDSGSGYEQYF	TGTGCCAGCAGTGGGGATTCAGGGTCCGGCTACGAGCAGTACTTC
few	-	TRBV7-9	TRBJ1-3	CASSGTYSGNTIYF	TGTGCCAGTTCCGGGACATACTCTGGAAACACCATATATTTT
many	TRBD1	TRBV7-8	TRBJ2-5	CASSLASQGAIRETQYF	TGTGCCAGCAGCTTAGCTAGCCAGGGGGCGATAAGGGAGACCCAGTACTTC
many	-	TRBV28	TRBJ2-3	CASSSPGHPTDTQYF	TGTGCCAGCAGTTCCCCGGGACACCCCACAGATACGCAGTATTTT
many	-	TRBV9	TRBJ2-1	CASSALQGGNNEQFF	TGTGCCAGCAGCGCATTACAGGGGGGGAACAATGAGCAGTTCTTC
many	-	TRBV12-3/TRBV12-4	TRBJ2-5	CASSLNAGETQYF	TGTGCCAGCAGTTTAAACGCGGGGGAGACCCAGTACTTC
many	-	TRBV29-1	TRBJ1-1	CSVGSLSSTEAFF	TGCAGCGTTGGGTCCCTTTCGAGCACTGAAGCTTTCTTT
many	-	TRBV3-1	TRBJ2-7	CASSQDTGTRYEQYF	TGTGCCAGCAGCCAAGATACCGGGACAAGATACGAGCAGTACTTC
many	-	TRBV5-6	TRBJ1-3	CASSLDFVSSSGNTIYF	TGTGCCAGCAGCTTGGACTTCGTCTCGAGCTCTGGAAACACCATATATTTT
many	-	TRBV6-5	TRBJ1-3	CASSSRGQGNTIYF	TGTGCCAGCAGTTCCCGGGGTCAGGGGAACACCATATATTTT
many	-	TRBV9	TRBJ1-5	CASSVDSGNQPQHF	TGTGCCAGCAGCGTAGACAGCGGCAATCAGCCCCAGCATTTT
few	-	TRBV6-5	TRBJ1-1	CASSYLATGRTEAFF	TGTGCCAGCAGTTATTTGGCGACAGGCCGCACTGAAGCTTTCTTT
many	-	TRBV6-1	TRBJ2-4	CASPQLGAKNIQYF	TGTGCCAGCCCCCAGTTGGGGGCCAAAAACATTCAGTACTTC
many	-	TRBV12-3/TRBV12-4	TRBJ1-5	CASSSGRDQPQHF	TGTGCCAGCAGCTCAGGGCGTGATCAGCCCCAGCATTTT
many	-	TRBV12-3/TRBV12-4	TRBJ1-5	CASNSRGEGPQHF	TGTGCCAGCAACTCCCGGGGGGAAGGGCCCCAGCATTTT
few	-	TRBV6-5	TRBJ2-2	CASRYSYRIHGELFF	TGTGCCAGCAGATACAGCTATAGAATCCACGGGGAGCTGTTTTTT
many	-	TRBV10-3	TRBJ2-3	CAISESLDTDTQYF	TGTGCCATCAGTGAGTCCCTAGACACAGATACGCAGTATTTT
-	-	TRBV5-1	TRBJ2-6	CASSSVVAGANVLTF	TGCGCCAGCAGCTCGGTGGTGGCTGGGGCCAACGTCCTGACTTTC
-	TRBD2	TRBV11-2	TRBJ2-1	CASSLSTSGGESYNEQFF	TGTGCCAGCAGCCTTTCAACTAGCGGGGGCGAATCCTACAATGAGCAGTTCTTC
many	TRBD1	TRBV12-3/TRBV12-4	TRBJ1-6	CASSLRTGNNSPLHF	TGTGCCAGCAGTTTAAGGACAGGGAATAATTCACCCCTCCACTTT
once	-	TRBV12-5	TRBJ2-7	CASATWKGQRNHEQYF	TGTGCTAGTGCCACCTGGAAGGGACAAAGGAACCACGAGCAGTACTTC
many	TRBD2	TRBV12-3/TRBV12-4	TRBJ2-2	CASSKGLAANTGELFF	TGTGCCAGCAGTAAGGGACTAGCGGCGAACACCGGGGAGCTGTTTTTT
many	-	TRBV29-1	TRBJ1-1	CSVVWAFNTEAFF	TGCAGCGTTGTCTGGGCCTTTAACACTGAAGCTTTCTTT
-	-	TRBV14	TRBJ2-2	CASSQVLGGSGELFF	TGTGCCAGCAGCCAAGTACTTGGGGGATCCGGGGAGCTGTTTTTT
few	-	TRBV24-1	TRBJ2-5	CATATFRGAEETQYF	TGTGCCACCGCAACATTCCGGGGGGCCGAAGAGACCCAGTACTTC
many	-	TRBV12-3/TRBV12-4	TRBJ1-1	CASRPGRGRLDTEAFF	TGTGCCAGCAGACCTGGGAGGGGGAGGTTGGACACTGAAGCTTTCTTT
-	-	TRBV29-1	TRBJ2-1	CSVARGGGDEQFF	TGCAGCGTTGCCCGGGGAGGTGGGGATGAGCAGTTCTTC
many	TRBD1	TRBV6-1	TRBJ1-6	CASSERDQGQLQLEFSHF	TGTGCCAGCAGTGAAAGGGACCAGGGACAGCTACAGCTAGAGTTCTCCCACTTT
few	-	TRBV6-1	TRBJ2-2	CASSENRAGTGELFF	TGTGCCAGCAGTGAAAACAGAGCGGGCACCGGGGAGCTGTTTTTT
many	-	TRBV20-1	TRBJ2-1	CSARERGWGHNEQFF	TGCAGTGCTAGAGAGAGGGGATGGGGGCACAATGAGCAGTTCTTC
many	-	TRBV5-1	TRBJ2-1	CASSFGTLNNEQFF	TGCGCCAGCAGCTTCGGGACATTAAACAATGAGCAGTTCTTC
many	TRBD2	TRBV5-1	TRBJ2-5	CASTPAGQETQYF	TGCGCCAGCACCCCAGCGGGACAAGAGACCCAGTACTTC
many	-	TRBV29-1	TRBJ2-7	CSVEVFAGEQYF	TGCAGCGTTGAAGTCTTTGCTGGGGAGCAGTACTTC
many	-	TRBV5-1	TRBJ2-7	CASSLGDKDYEQYF	TGCGCCAGCAGCCTGGGGGACAAGGACTACGAGCAGTACTTC
-	-	TRBV28	TRBJ1-1	CAMGPGGGTEAFF	TGTGCCATGGGCCCCGGGGGGGGAACTGAAGCTTTCTTT
few	-	TRBV15	TRBJ2-5	CATSSKQGTQETQYF	TGTGCCACCAGCTCTAAACAGGGAACCCAAGAGACCCAGTACTTC
many	-	TRBV9	TRBJ2-3	CASSVDADTQYF	TGTGCCAGCAGCGTAGACGCAGATACGCAGTATTTT